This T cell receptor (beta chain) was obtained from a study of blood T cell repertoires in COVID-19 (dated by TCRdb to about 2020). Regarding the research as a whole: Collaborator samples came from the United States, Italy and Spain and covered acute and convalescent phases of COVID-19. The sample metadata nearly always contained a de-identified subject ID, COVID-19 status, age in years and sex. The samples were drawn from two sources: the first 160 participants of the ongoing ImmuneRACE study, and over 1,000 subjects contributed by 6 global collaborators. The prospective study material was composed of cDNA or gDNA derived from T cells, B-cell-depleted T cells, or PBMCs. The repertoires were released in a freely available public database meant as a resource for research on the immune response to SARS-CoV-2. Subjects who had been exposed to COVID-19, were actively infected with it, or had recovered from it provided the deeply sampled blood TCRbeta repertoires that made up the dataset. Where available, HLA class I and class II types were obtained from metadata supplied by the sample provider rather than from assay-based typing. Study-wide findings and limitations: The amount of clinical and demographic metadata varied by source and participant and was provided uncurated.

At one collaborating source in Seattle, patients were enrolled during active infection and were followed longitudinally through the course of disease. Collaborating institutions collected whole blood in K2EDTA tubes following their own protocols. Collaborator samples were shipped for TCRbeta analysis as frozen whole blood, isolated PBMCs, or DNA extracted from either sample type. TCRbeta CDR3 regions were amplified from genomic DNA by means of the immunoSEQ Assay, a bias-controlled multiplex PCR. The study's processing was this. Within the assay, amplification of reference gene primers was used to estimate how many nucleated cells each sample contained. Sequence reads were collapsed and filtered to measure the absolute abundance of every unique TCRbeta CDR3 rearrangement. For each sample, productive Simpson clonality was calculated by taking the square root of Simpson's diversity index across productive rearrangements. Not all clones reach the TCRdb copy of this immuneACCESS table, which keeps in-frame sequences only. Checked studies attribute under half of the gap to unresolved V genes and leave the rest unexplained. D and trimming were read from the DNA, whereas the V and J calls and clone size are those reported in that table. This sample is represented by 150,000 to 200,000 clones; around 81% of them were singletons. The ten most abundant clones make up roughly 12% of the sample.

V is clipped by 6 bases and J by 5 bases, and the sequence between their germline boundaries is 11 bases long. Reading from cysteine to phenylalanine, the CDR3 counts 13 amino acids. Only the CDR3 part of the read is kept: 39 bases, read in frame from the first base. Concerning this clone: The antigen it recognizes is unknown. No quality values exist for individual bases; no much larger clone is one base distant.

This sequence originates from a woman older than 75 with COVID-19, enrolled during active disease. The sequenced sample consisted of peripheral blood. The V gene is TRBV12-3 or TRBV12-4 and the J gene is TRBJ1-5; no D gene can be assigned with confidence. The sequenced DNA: TGTGCCAGCAGCGACTGGAACGATCAGCCCCAGCATTTT. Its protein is CASSDWNDQPQHF.